This TCR beta chain is drawn from a study of shared clonotypes between healthy human individuals. Study results and caveats: On the whole, naive subsets had larger estimated richness than memory subsets had. It was the non-shared clonotypes that had lower generation probabilities than clonotypes shared by all four donors.

Germline-derived CDR1 and CDR2 are LGHNA and YSLEER. This CDR3 is 14 amino acids long. V was cut by 0 bases and J by 5 bases, with 9 bases left in between. Genomic DNA of every subset was divided equally among multiple immunoSEQ plates. Repertoires were generated with immunoSEQ multiplex PCR, while TCRdb's copy carries only in-frame clones and drops some. The table shows about 2 million clones, with about 95% occurring only once. Positive CCR7 selection of CD45RO-negative cells yielded the naive CD8 cells, and terminally differentiated effector memory CD45RA+ cells were excluded. Comment on this clone: Its specificity is not known.

The sequence was collected from a man aged 18 to 29 in good health. The J gene is TRBJ2-3, the V gene TRBV4-3; no firm D call. Sequencing was done on a sample of naive CD8+ T cells sorted from blood. The CDR3 is CASSQEGWGDTQYF. CDR3 sequence (DNA): TGCGCCAGCAGCCAAGAGGGGTGGGGAGATACGCAGTATTTT.